These 2 T cell receptor beta chains share one sample of origin, sequenced in a study of radiotherapy plus CTLA-4 blockade in lung cancer. Assay: immunoSEQ multiplex PCR; the TCRdb copy retains only in-frame clones and omits some. The sample includes 100,000 to 150,000 clones, 80% to 90% seen only once; the top ten take over 6%. Source: peripheral blood, taken from a patient treated with radiotherapy plus ipilimumab. The origin of the receptors is a human donor with non-small cell lung cancer that progressed on radiotherapy plus ipilimumab.

This clone was recorded a few times. V gene TRBV30 combines with J gene TRBJ2-2; D gene ambiguous. The germline V gene has CDR1 GTSNPN and CDR2 SVGIG (reference sequence). Deletions cut 0 bases from V and 3 bases from J, with 8 bases between. This CDR3 comprises 14 residues. CDR3 DNA: TGTGCCTGGAGTGTAGGTCCCTACACCGGGGAGCTGTTTTTT. Its protein product is CAWSVGPYTGELFF.

V gene TRBV5-1 combines with J gene TRBJ2-1, with a tentative D call TRBD1 (6 bases). The CDR3 runs to 13 residues. V was cut by 4 bases and J by 4 bases, with 9 bases left in between. Germline CDR1 and CDR2: SGHRS and YFSETQ. The CDR3 region is CASSPDRYNEQFF. CDR3 in DNA: TGCGCCAGCAGCCCGGACAGATACAATGAGCAGTTCTTC.